The 26 T cell receptor beta chains listed next were all sequenced from one sample in a study of blood T cell repertoires in COVID-19. Method: immunoSEQ multiplex PCR; TCRdb's copy keeps in-frame clones and lacks some. The data show around 130,000 clones, more than 75% seen once. Sequencing input: peripheral blood. These receptors all stem from a man aged 55 to 70 with acute or convalescent COVID-19.

The chain joins TRBV7-3 to TRBJ2-3; TRBD2 matches at 10 bases. V dropped 6 bases and J dropped 4; count of bases not matched to a gene: 7. The CDR3 runs to 15 residues. Germline lookup yields CDR1 SGHTA and CDR2 FQGTGA. For the CDR3, the DNA is TGTGCCAGCAGTCGGACTAGCGGATCGGCAGATACGCAGTATTTT. Encoded protein: CASSRTSGSADTQYF.

This chain links TRBV24-1 with TRBJ1-2, with 7 bases matching TRBD1. The CDR3 length is 15 residues. V dropped 7 bases and J dropped 0; count of bases not matched to a gene: 7. Germline V gene sequence: CDR1 KGHDR, CDR2 SFDVKD. The CDR3 nucleotides are TGTGCCACCAGGGGACAGCAACTTCCTAACTATGGCTACACCTTC. Translated, it gives CATRGQQLPNYGYTF.

The chain is built from TRBV11-2 and TRBJ2-2; weak D call: TRBD1 (6 bases). Per germline, CDR1 SGHAT and CDR2 FQNNGV. This CDR3 contains 15 residues. V lost 4 bases and J lost 3, with 12 bases in between. The CDR3 reads CASSYRQDYTGELFF. The CDR3 DNA reads TGTGCCAGCAGCTATAGACAGGACTACACCGGGGAGCTGTTTTTT.

This clone was observed a few times. The chain is built from TRBV7-9 and TRBJ2-3; tentative D call: TRBD1 (6 bases). V lost 2 bases to trimming and J lost 3 bases, with 9 bases between them. The germline CDR1 and CDR2 sequences are SEHNR and FQNEAQ (reference sequence). This CDR3 has 14 amino acids. The CDR3 loop reads CASSLKGETDTQYF. The CDR3 region has the DNA TGTGCCAGCAGCTTAAAGGGGGAAACAGATACGCAGTATTTT. Complete variable domain (other parts from reference TRBV7-9 and TRBJ2-3): DTGVSQNPRHKITKRGQNVTFRCDPISEHNRLYWYRQTLGQGPEFLTYFQNEAQLEKSRLLSDRFSAERPKGSFSTLEIQRTEQGDSAMYLCASSLKGETDTQYFGPGTRLTVL.

This clone was picked up a small number of times. The V call is TRBV2, the J call TRBJ1-4; 8 bases agree with TRBD1. V lost 6 bases and J lost 4; bases outside the gene matches: 7. There are 15 residues in the CDR3. Germline assignment: CDR1 SNHLY and CDR2 FYNNEI. The CDR3 loop reads CASRIQGVRNEKLFF. The CDR3, as DNA: TGTGCCAGCAGGATACAGGGGGTTCGTAATGAAAAACTGTTTTTT.

The chain has TRBV5-1 and TRBJ1-2, with 7 bases lining up with TRBD1. Germline V gene lookup returns CDR1 SGHRS and CDR2 YFSETQ. The V and J ends lost 4 bases and 4 bases, in that order; junction bases with no gene match: 10. The CDR3 sequence is 15 residues long. As DNA, the CDR3 is TGCGCCAGCAGCCCCGGGGACAGTGCCATCTATGGCTACACCTTC. It encodes CASSPGDSAIYGYTF.

The chain links TRBV5-5 to TRBJ2-1; 10 nucleotides line up with TRBD2. V was clipped by 0 bases and J by 0 bases; unmatched bases: 3. The germline V gene has CDR1 SGHKS and CDR2 YYEKEE (reference sequence). This CDR3 contains 17 residues. This CDR3 is CASSLGGTSDSYNEQFF. The CDR3 region has the DNA TGTGCCAGCAGCTTGGGTGGGACTAGCGACTCCTACAATGAGCAGTTCTTC.

The genes are TRBV5-6 and TRBJ2-7, with D tentatively TRBD1 (6 bases). Germline CDR1 is SGHDT and CDR2 is YYEEEE. V was cut by 3 bases and J by 0 bases, with 10 bases left in between. The CDR3 sequence is 14 residues long. CDR3 bases: TGTGCCAGCAGCTCAGGGGCGATCTCCTACGAGCAGTACTTC. Protein product: CASSSGAISYEQYF.

This rearrangement joins TRBV5-5 to TRBJ2-1, with 7 bases matching TRBD1. V shed 4 bases and J 10 bases; nucleotides not matched to a gene: 8. Germline loops: CDR1 SGHKS, CDR2 YYEKEE (reference sequence). The length of the CDR3 is 13 residues. CDR3: CASSAWTGGEQFF. The CDR3 DNA is TGTGCCAGCAGCGCTTGGACAGGAGGCGAGCAGTTCTTC.

The V and J genes are TRBV19 and TRBJ2-2, with D perhaps TRBD2 (6 bases). Trimming removed 10 bases from V and 6 bases from J, with 18 bases in between. Germline CDR1 is LNHDA and CDR2 is SQIVND (reference sequence). This CDR3 comprises 14 residues. The CDR3 spells CATQETGVAGELFF. DNA for the CDR3: TGTGCCACTCAGGAGACGGGGGTTGCCGGGGAGCTGTTTTTT.

The chain uses TRBV4-3 and TRBJ1-6; D unresolved. The V and J ends lost 0 bases and 10 bases respectively, with 7 bases between them. This CDR3 is built from 13 residues. The germline V gene has CDR1 LGHNA and CDR2 YSLEER. The CDR3 is CASSQDALSPLHF. In DNA form, the CDR3 reads TGCGCCAGCAGCCAAGATGCGTTGTCACCCCTCCACTTT.

CDR3 in DNA: TGTGCCAGCAGCTTAGTGTCTAGCGGGAGAATAAATGAGCAGTTCTTC. Its protein is CASSLVSSGRINEQFF. V and J are TRBV11-1 and TRBJ2-1; 10 positions agree with TRBD2. Germline CDR1 reads SGHAT; CDR2 reads FQDESV (reference sequence). J was trimmed by 7 bases and V by 1 base; bases with no gene match: 7. CDR3 length equals 16 residues.

J is TRBJ2-1 and V is TRBV24-1; TRBD1 aligns across 11 bases. Germline lookup yields CDR1 KGHDR and CDR2 SFDVKD. The CDR3 is 15 residues long. Trimming took 9 bases from V and 3 from J; bases not matched to a gene: 6. This CDR3 reads CATHPGTGGYNEQFF. The CDR3 DNA follows: TGTGCCACCCACCCCGGGACAGGGGGCTACAATGAGCAGTTCTTC.

The chain uses TRBV7-2 and TRBJ1-2; 7 bases align to TRBD1. Germline CDR1 is SGHTA and CDR2 is FQGNSA. CDR3 length: 14 amino acids. Germline trimming cut 5 bases from V and 3 bases from J; bases unmatched to any gene: 6. DNA for the CDR3: TGTGCCAGCAGCCCCCGACAGGGCCACTATGGCTACACCTTC. Translation gives CASSPRQGHYGYTF.

The chain couples TRBV19 to TRBJ2-3; TRBD2 is a possible D gene (6 bases). The CDR3 covers 14 residues. Germline values: CDR1 LNHDA, CDR2 SQIVND (reference sequence). Trimming pared 3 bases from V and 4 bases from J, leaving 11 bases between. The CDR3 loop is CASSMVGGPDTQYF. The CDR3 DNA follows: TGTGCCAGTAGTATGGTGGGAGGACCAGATACGCAGTATTTT.

The rearrangement links TRBV5-4 to TRBJ2-3, with 10 bases aligning to TRBD2. The CDR3 covers 15 residues. Trimming at V came to 4 bases and at J to 2 bases, leaving 4 bases not matched to a gene. Per germline, CDR1 SGHNT and CDR2 YYREEE (reference sequence). CDR3 region: CASSIGTSATDTQYF. CDR3 coding DNA: TGTGCCAGCAGCATAGGGACTAGCGCCACAGATACGCAGTATTTT.

This chain links TRBV27 with TRBJ2-7; 10 bases agree with TRBD2. CDR3 size: 14 residues. Losses at the gene ends were 7 bases for V and 5 bases for J; bases not matched to a gene: 8. Germline V lookup: CDR1 MNHEY, CDR2 SMNVEV (reference sequence). This CDR3 is CASTPGLASHEQYF. CDR3 bases: TGTGCCAGCACCCCGGGACTAGCGAGCCACGAGCAGTACTTC.

The chain carries TRBV15 and TRBJ2-7; TRBD2 aligns across 9 bases. In germline, CDR1 is LNHNV, CDR2 YYDKDF (reference sequence). V lost 5 bases and J lost 0; bases outside the gene matches: 2. The CDR3 runs 14 residues. CDR3 region: CATSAGGGSYEQYF. For the CDR3, the DNA is TGTGCCACCAGCGCGGGAGGGGGCTCCTACGAGCAGTACTTC.

The V call is TRBV7-8, the J call TRBJ2-6; D ambiguous. Germline values: CDR1 SGHVS, CDR2 FQNEAQ. The CDR3 sequence is 16 residues long. V lost 2 bases to trimming and J lost 0 bases, with 8 bases between them. The CDR3 spells CASSLYLFSGANVLTF. The CDR3 coding sequence is TGTGCCAGCAGCTTATATCTGTTCTCTGGGGCCAACGTCCTGACTTTC.

This clone was counted a few times. This chain joins TRBV5-1 and TRBJ1-4, with TRBD1 identical over 7 bases. Germline CDR1 reads SGHRS; CDR2 reads YFSETQ. The CDR3 loop spans 15 amino acids. Losses at the gene ends were 4 bases for V and 13 bases for J; bases not matched to a gene: 16. The CDR3: CASSAADSGGVRLFF. The DNA of the CDR3 is TGCGCCAGCAGCGCGGCAGATTCAGGGGGAGTAAGACTGTTTTTT.

The chain carries TRBV20-1 and TRBJ1-4; 9 bases are a match to TRBD1. This CDR3 has 14 residues. The germline gives CDR1 DFQATT, CDR2 SNEGSKA (reference sequence). V was pared by 3 bases and J by 8 bases, with 7 bases of the junction left unmatched. CDR3 nucleotide sequence: TGCAGTGCTAGTACAGGGGGCGCGCGAGAAAAACTGTTTTTT. Translated: CSASTGGAREKLFF.

The rearrangement joins TRBV27 to TRBJ2-2; 8 bases match TRBD1. The CDR3 runs 13 residues. From germline, CDR1 is MNHEY and CDR2 SMNVEV (reference sequence). V was clipped by 4 bases and J by 12 bases; unmatched bases: 7. DNA of the CDR3: TGTGCCAGCAGTTCCTTCGGACAGGGCCAGCTGTTTTTT. This encodes CASSSFGQGQLFF.

The chain couples TRBV14 to TRBJ2-1; TRBD2 matches 7 bases. The CDR3 contains 23 residues. J was trimmed by 1 base and V by 1 base; bases with no gene match: 25. Per germline, CDR1 SGHDN and CDR2 FVKESK. In DNA form, the CDR3 reads TGTGCCAGCAGCCAAGGGCGTAAGTCGTTCGAGCGGGACCGTAGTCTTTCCTACAATGAGCAGTTCTTC. This translates into CASSQGRKSFERDRSLSYNEQFF. The variable domain in full, completed from reference TRBV14 and TRBJ2-1, reads EAGVTQFPSHSVIEKGQTVTLRCDPISGHDNLYWYRRVMGKEIKFLLHFVKESKQDESGMPNNRFLAERTGGTYSTLKVQPAELEDSGVYFCASSQGRKSFERDRSLSYNEQFFGPGTRLTVL.

J is TRBJ2-2 and V is TRBV12-3 or TRBV12-4; D possibly corresponds to TRBD2 (6 bases). Trimming pared 6 bases from V and 8 bases from J, leaving 13 bases between. This CDR3 contains 13 residues. The CDR3 nucleotides are TGTGCCAGCAGGCAGCGGGCTGAAGGGGAGCTGTTTTTT. Its protein product is CASRQRAEGELFF.

The chain carries TRBV28 and TRBJ2-7, with a weak D call TRBD2 (6 bases). CDR3 length: 15 amino acids. Trimming removed 4 bases from V and 1 base from J, with 14 bases in between. Germline lookup yields CDR1 MDHEN and CDR2 SYDVKM. CDR3 in DNA: TGTGCCAGCAGTTCGGGAGCCATACGTTCCTACGAGCAGTACTTC. It specifies CASSSGAIRSYEQYF.

The CDR3 protein is CASSQESGTYEQYF. CDR3 bases: TGCGCCAGCAGCCAAGAGTCCGGGACCTACGAGCAGTACTTC. This sequence joins TRBV4-3 and TRBJ2-7, with a possible D match to TRBD2 (5 bases). CDR3 length: 14 residues. The germline gives CDR1 LGHNA, CDR2 YSLEER. The V gene lost 0 bases and the J gene lost 2 bases, with 8 bases spanning the gap.